This T cell receptor (beta chain) is from a study of blood T cell repertoires in COVID-19. About the research overall: The samples span acute and convalescent COVID-19 from the United States, Italy and Spain. Sample material is recorded as cDNA or gDNA derived from T cells, B-cell-depleted T cells, or PBMCs.

This table comes from immunoSEQ multiplex PCR, and its TCRdb copy is limited to in-frame clones, with some not included. The sample lists a few hundred thousand clones, approximately 89% occurring once. The V and J ends lost 1 base and 1 base, in that order; junction bases with no gene match: 2. CDR1 KGHSH and CDR2 LQKENI come from the germline V gene. The CDR3 contains 15 residues. This receptor was taken from a woman between 45 and 60 years old who had recovered from COVID-19. V is TRBV18 and J is TRBJ1-1; 8 bases align to TRBD1. Specimen: peripheral blood. The CDR3 here is CASSPLTGGNTEAFF. The CDR3 DNA is TGTGCCAGCTCACCACTTACAGGGGGGAACACTGAAGCTTTCTTT.